The 11 T cell receptor beta chains given below trace back to one sample, sequenced in a study of cytomegalovirus exposure and HLA in healthy donors. Data came from immunoSEQ multiplex PCR; TCRdb stores just in-frame clones and leaves some out. The sample carries about 110,000 clones, under 97% recorded once. Source material: PBMCs. These receptors were taken from a woman between 18 and 30 years old in good health and CMV-seronegative.

This chain joins TRBV15 and TRBJ1-2; 7 bases match TRBD1. Germline V gene lookup returns CDR1 LNHNV and CDR2 YYDKDF (reference sequence). CDR3 length: 14 amino acids. V was clipped by 1 base and J by 1 base; unmatched bases: 0. The CDR3 is CATSRGQGNYGYTF. The CDR3 DNA is TGTGCCACCAGCAGAGGACAGGGTAACTATGGCTACACCTTC.

The chain couples TRBV7-9 to TRBJ1-1; unclear D gene. Germline lookup yields CDR1 SEHNR and CDR2 FQNEAQ (reference sequence). The length of the CDR3 is 14 residues. With 5 bases removed from V and 0 bases from J, the gap between germline ends came to 10 bases. The CDR3 loop is CASSADTMNTEAFF. DNA for the CDR3: TGTGCCAGCAGCGCTGACACCATGAACACTGAAGCTTTCTTT.

The CDR3 nucleotides are TGTGCCAGCTCACTTAGTGCGGGGGAAGCTTTCTTT. Amino acids: CASSLSAGEAFF. V and J are TRBV18 and TRBJ1-1; D not resolved. Germline-derived CDR1 and CDR2 are KGHSH and LQKENI. V lost 4 bases, J lost 8 bases, and 11 bases lay in between. The CDR3 totals 12 residues.

The chain joins TRBV15 to TRBJ1-3; D is possibly TRBD1 (6 bases). V was shortened by 5 bases and J by 3 bases, with 14 bases between the two germline ends. Looked up from germline, CDR1 is LNHNV and CDR2 is YYDKDF (reference sequence). This CDR3 has 15 amino acids. CDR3 protein: CATSERGSGGNTIYF. The CDR3 DNA reads as TGTGCCACCAGCGAGAGGGGGTCTGGTGGAAACACCATATATTTT.

V gene TRBV2 combines with J gene TRBJ1-5; a possible D gene is TRBD1 (5 bases). The CDR3 length is 15 residues. The germline gives CDR1 SNHLY, CDR2 FYNNEI. V lost 4 bases to trimming and J lost 1 base, with 11 bases between them. CDR3 sequence reads: CASSVGQGSNQPQHF. CDR3 in DNA: TGTGCCAGCAGTGTCGGTCAGGGAAGCAATCAGCCCCAGCATTTT.

The gene calls are TRBV6-6 and TRBJ1-1; D unresolved. V was cut by 7 bases and J by 5 bases, with 14 bases left in between. The germline V gene encodes CDR1 MNHNY and CDR2 SVGAGI (reference sequence). The CDR3 covers 13 residues. The CDR3 here is CASTRVGGTEAFF. The CDR3 bases are TGTGCCAGCACGCGGGTAGGCGGGACTGAAGCTTTCTTT.

The chain couples TRBV23-1 to TRBJ1-6; D may be TRBD1 (6 bases). TRBV23-1 is designated an ORF whose function remains uncertain. V was shortened by 4 bases and J by 0 bases, with 16 bases between the two germline ends. The CDR3 spans 18 residues. For the CDR3, the DNA is TGCGCCAGCAGTCTGGGGGCCCATGCCTCCTCCTATAATTCACCCCTCCACTTT. Translation: CASSLGAHASSYNSPLHF.

V gene TRBV27 combines with J gene TRBJ2-1, with 7 bases lining up with TRBD1. CDR1 and CDR2 from the germline V gene are MNHEY and SMNVEV (reference sequence). The length of the CDR3 is 15 residues. J gave up 0 bases and V 7 bases, and 6 bases lay outside the gene matches. The CDR3 loop is CASILQGSSYNEQFF. The CDR3 region has the DNA TGTGCCAGCATCTTACAGGGGAGCTCCTACAATGAGCAGTTCTTC.

The rearrangement joins TRBV27 to TRBJ1-2; no clear D. The ends were cut back, 7 bases at V and 0 bases at J, with 12 bases in the middle. This CDR3 is built from 14 residues. Germline assignment: CDR1 MNHEY and CDR2 SMNVEV (reference sequence). The DNA of the CDR3 is TGTGCCAGCATCAACCGAAGAGCTAACTATGGCTACACCTTC. It translates to CASINRRANYGYTF.

On this clone itself: In the same sample, other DNA sequences code for this CDR3. The chain links TRBV10-3 to TRBJ2-7, with 8 positions matching TRBD1. The junction had 1 base not matched to a gene; V was cut back by 6 bases and J by 3 bases. Per germline, CDR1 ENHRY and CDR2 SYGVKD. The length of the CDR3 is 12 residues. The CDR3 loop is CAIRGTGYEQYF. The DNA of the CDR3 is TGTGCCATCAGGGGGACAGGCTACGAGCAGTACTTC.

The chain is built from TRBV25-1 and TRBJ2-3; no clear D. The germline gives CDR1 MGHDK, CDR2 SYGVNS. V was trimmed by 2 bases and J by 6 bases, leaving 9 bases between them. The CDR3 length is 13 residues. The CDR3, as DNA: TGTGCCAGCAGTGAAACTTTACGTGATACGCAGTATTTT. Its translation: CASSETLRDTQYF.